Detailed here is one T cell receptor (beta chain). The sample is drawn from a study of CD8 T cells in ankylosing spondylitis. This CDR3 contains 13 residues. The germline V gene encodes CDR1 GTSNPN and CDR2 SVGIG (reference sequence). The ends were cut back, 0 bases at V and 4 bases at J, with 7 bases in the middle. TCRdb re-called the 5' RACE reads with MiXCR, one entry per CDR3 protein. The profile covers some 150,000 distinct CDR3 sequences, with over 10% appearing a single time and approximately 4% taken by the ten largest. Sequenced sample: blood, either unsorted or a sorted T cell fraction (not recorded which). This sequence was found in a female donor with ankylosing spondylitis or in good health (not recorded which). The J gene is TRBJ1-5, the V gene TRBV30; tentative D call: TRBD1 (5 bases). CDR3 amino acids: CAWSVRGNQPQHF. CDR3 in DNA: TGTGCCTGGAGTGTACGGGGGAATCAGCCCCAGCATTTT.